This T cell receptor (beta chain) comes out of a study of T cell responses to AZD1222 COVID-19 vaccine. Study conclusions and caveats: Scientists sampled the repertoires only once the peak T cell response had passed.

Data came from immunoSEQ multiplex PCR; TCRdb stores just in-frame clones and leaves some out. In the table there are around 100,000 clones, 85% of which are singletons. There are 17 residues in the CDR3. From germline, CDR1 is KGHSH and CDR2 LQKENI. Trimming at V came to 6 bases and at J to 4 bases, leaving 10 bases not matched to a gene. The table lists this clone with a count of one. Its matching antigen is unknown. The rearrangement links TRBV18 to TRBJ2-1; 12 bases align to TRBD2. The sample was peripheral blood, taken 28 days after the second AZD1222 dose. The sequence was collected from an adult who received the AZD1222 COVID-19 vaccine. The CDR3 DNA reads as TGTGCCAGCTCCGCTACTAGCGGGGGGTCCGTATACAATGAGCAGTTCTTC. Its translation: CASSATSGGSVYNEQFF.